The 18 T cell receptor beta chains below all came from one sample that was sequenced in a study of regulatory and conventional T cells in RAG deficiency. Repertoires were generated with immunoSEQ multiplex PCR, while TCRdb's copy carries only in-frame clones and drops some. This table holds roughly 35,000 clones, approximately 91% found once. The data also belong to a second study, concerning regulatory T cells. That paper adds: The primer mix had 52 TRBV and 13 TRBJ primers.

The sequenced sample was CD8+ T cells sorted from blood. These receptors were taken from a human donor in good health.

A remark on this clone: Other DNA sequences of this sample code for an identical CDR3. The chain is built from TRBV19 and TRBJ2-3; 7 bases agree with TRBD2. This CDR3 has 13 residues. The V gene end was trimmed by 7 bases and the J gene end by 4 bases; junction bases not matched to a gene: 5. Per the germline V gene, CDR1 is LNHDA and CDR2 is SQIVND (reference sequence). CDR3 region: CASTPGRADTQYF. In DNA form, the CDR3 reads TGTGCCAGTACACCAGGGAGGGCAGATACGCAGTATTTT.

The V and J genes are TRBV28 and TRBJ1-2, with D perhaps TRBD1 (5 bases). The germline gives CDR1 MDHEN, CDR2 SYDVKM. This CDR3 contains 13 residues. The V gene lost 6 bases and the J gene lost 0 bases, with 8 bases spanning the gap. The CDR3 DNA reads as TGTGCCAGCAGGCCGACAGCTAACTATGGCTACACCTTC. Amino acids: CASRPTANYGYTF.

The V and J genes are TRBV7-2 and TRBJ2-3; D not resolved. The V and J ends lost 5 bases and 2 bases respectively, with 14 bases between them. The CDR3 sequence is 15 residues long. CDR1 SGHTA and CDR2 FQGNSA come from the germline V gene. As DNA, the CDR3 is TGTGCCAGCAGCCCCATCTATGATCTCACAGATACGCAGTATTTT. Its translation: CASSPIYDLTDTQYF.

The gene calls are TRBV10-3 and TRBJ2-3, with D perhaps TRBD2 (6 bases). V dropped 2 bases and J dropped 6 bases, with 18 bases sitting between them. This CDR3 has 16 amino acids. The germline V gene encodes CDR1 ENHRY and CDR2 SYGVKD. CDR3 coding DNA: TGTGCCATCAGTGAGAGGTCTTTCGGGAGCGCGGATACGCAGTATTTT. Protein product: CAISERSFGSADTQYF.

The chain uses TRBV5-1 and TRBJ2-7, with 10 bases fitting TRBD2. Per the germline V gene, CDR1 is SGHRS and CDR2 is YFSETQ. The CDR3 covers 17 residues. J lost 1 base, V lost 4 bases, and 11 bases had no gene match. CDR3 coding DNA: TGCGCCAGCAGCCTAGGCGATAGCGGGGGGTCATCCTACGAGCAGTACTTC. Its protein product is CASSLGDSGGSSYEQYF.

This clone was observed a few times. V and J are TRBV7-2 and TRBJ1-2; 7 nucleotides align to TRBD1. The germline V gene has CDR1 SGHTA and CDR2 FQGNSA. J lost 6 bases, V lost 5 bases, and 3 bases had no gene match. The CDR3 covers 12 residues. This chain's CDR3 is CASSRRGDGYTF. DNA of the CDR3: TGTGCCAGCAGCCGCAGGGGGGATGGCTACACCTTC. Combining the CDR3 with reference TRBV7-2 and TRBJ1-2 gives the whole variable domain GAGVSQSPSNKVTEKGKDVELRCDPISGHTALYWYRQSLGQGLEFLIYFQGNSAPDKSGLPSDRFSAERTGGSVSTLTIQRTQQEDSAVYLCASSRRGDGYTFGSGTRLTVV.

The gene calls are TRBV9 and TRBJ1-1, with a tentative D call TRBD1 (5 bases). V lost 0 bases and J lost 7, with 13 bases in between. The CDR3 contains 14 residues. CDR1 and CDR2 (germline): SGDLS, YYNGEE. This chain's CDR3 is CASSVDGGTFEAFF. CDR3 bases: TGTGCCAGCAGCGTAGATGGGGGGACCTTTGAAGCTTTCTTT.

The rearrangement joins TRBV6-1 to TRBJ1-1, with TRBD1 matching over 9 bases. J lost 7 bases, V lost 7 bases, and 4 bases had no gene match. CDR1 MNHNS and CDR2 SASEGT come from the germline V gene. CDR3 length: 12 amino acids. CDR3: CASTGTGIEAFF. CDR3 in DNA: TGTGCCAGCACCGGGACAGGGATTGAAGCTTTCTTT.

The CDR3 reads CASSQISFGGELFF. Here the CDR3 DNA reads TGTGCCAGCAGCCAAATCTCCTTTGGCGGGGAGCTGTTTTTT. The rearrangement uses TRBV14 and TRBJ2-2, with D unclear. V lost 2 bases and J lost 7, with 11 bases in between. The CDR3 is 14 amino acids. Germline loops: CDR1 SGHDN, CDR2 FVKESK.

The chain is built from TRBV6-1 and TRBJ2-7, with 9 bases fitting TRBD2. The junction had 10 bases not matched to a gene; V was cut back by 6 bases and J by 4 bases. The CDR3 is made up of 15 amino acids. CDR1 and CDR2 (germline): MNHNS, SASEGT. In DNA form, the CDR3 reads TGTGCCAGCAGCATGAGCGGGAGGACCTTTTACGAGCAGTACTTC. Encoded protein: CASSMSGRTFYEQYF.

The gene calls are TRBV6-5 and TRBJ2-3; perhaps TRBD2 as D (5 bases). This CDR3 has 13 amino acids. Per germline, CDR1 MNHEY and CDR2 SVGAGI. The V gene lost 6 bases and the J gene lost 4 bases, with 11 bases spanning the gap. CDR3 residues: CASSRRAADTQYF. The CDR3, as DNA: TGTGCCAGCAGCCGGCGGGCGGCAGATACGCAGTATTTT.

The CDR3 reads CASSGTGGQGATDTQYF. CDR3 nucleotides: TGTGCCAGCAGCGGGACCGGGGGACAGGGAGCGACAGATACGCAGTATTTT. The chain carries TRBV7-9 and TRBJ2-3; 9 nucleotides align to TRBD1. The germline V gene has CDR1 SEHNR and CDR2 FQNEAQ (reference sequence). Trimming removed 5 bases from V and 3 bases from J; junction bases left unmatched: 12. This CDR3 has 17 residues. Filled out from reference TRBV7-9 and TRBJ2-3, the complete variable domain reads DTGVSQNPRHKITKRGQNVTFRCDPISEHNRLYWYRQTLGQGPEFLTYFQNEAQLEKSRLLSDRFSAERPKGSFSTLEIQRTEQGDSAMYLCASSGTGGQGATDTQYFGPGTRLTVL.

Regarding this clone: The junction shows a germline mismatch at one end, possibly a read error. Distinct nucleotide sequences in the sample also encode this CDR3. The V gene is TRBV28, the J gene TRBJ1-5, with 8 bases identical to TRBD1. This CDR3 spans 15 amino acids. CDR1 and CDR2 from the germline V gene are MDHEN and SYDVKM. CDR3 residues: CASCYRGLDNQPQHF. Here the CDR3 DNA reads TGCGCCAGCTGCTACAGGGGGTTGGACAATCAGCCCCAGCATTTT.

CDR3 loop: CASSQLNTGQGNTIYF. CDR3 DNA sequence: TGTGCCAGCAGCCAACTAAATACGGGACAGGGTAACACCATATATTTT. The chain links TRBV9 to TRBJ1-3, with 9 bases fitting TRBD1. The V gene end was trimmed by 4 bases and the J gene end by 7 bases; junction bases not matched to a gene: 12. Per germline, CDR1 SGDLS and CDR2 YYNGEE. The CDR3 spans 16 residues.

The rearrangement links TRBV6-1 to TRBJ1-1, with TRBD1 matching over 9 bases. The CDR3 covers 12 residues. The junction had 5 bases not matched to a gene; V was cut back by 7 bases and J by 8 bases. Germline V lookup: CDR1 MNHNS, CDR2 SASEGT. The CDR3 region is CASTGQGREAFF. CDR3 nucleotide sequence: TGTGCCAGCACAGGACAGGGGAGAGAAGCTTTCTTT.

J is TRBJ1-1 and V is TRBV5-1; no clear D. The CDR3 has 13 amino acids. Trimming cost V 3 bases and J 2 bases, with 8 bases left between them. Germline V gene lookup returns CDR1 SGHRS and CDR2 YFSETQ. Here the CDR3 DNA reads TGCGCCAGCAGCTCTTCCGTAAACACTGAAGCTTTCTTT. It specifies CASSSSVNTEAFF.

The chain recombines TRBV28 with TRBJ1-1; weak D call: TRBD1 (5 bases). This CDR3 has 13 amino acids. V shed 4 bases and J shed 9 bases, with 15 bases lying between them. The germline V gene has CDR1 MDHEN and CDR2 SYDVKM. CDR3 in amino acids: CASSYPGRGKAFF. DNA of the CDR3: TGTGCCAGCAGTTATCCGGGACGGGGGAAAGCTTTCTTT.

This clone was recorded a few times. The V and J genes are TRBV5-1 and TRBJ1-2; perhaps TRBD1 as D (6 bases). This CDR3 is built from 13 residues. V was pared by 4 bases and J by 4 bases, with 11 bases between. The germline CDR1 and CDR2 sequences are SGHRS and YFSETQ. In DNA form, the CDR3 reads TGCGCCAGCAGCGGGGAGGGGGGCTATGGCTACACCTTC. As protein: CASSGEGGYGYTF. The variable domain in full, completed from reference TRBV5-1 and TRBJ1-2, reads KAGVTQTPRYLIKTRGQQVTLSCSPISGHRSVSWYQQTPGQGLQFLFEYFSETQRNKGNFPGRFSGRQFSNSRSEMNVSTLELGDSALYLCASSGEGGYGYTFGSGTRLTVV.